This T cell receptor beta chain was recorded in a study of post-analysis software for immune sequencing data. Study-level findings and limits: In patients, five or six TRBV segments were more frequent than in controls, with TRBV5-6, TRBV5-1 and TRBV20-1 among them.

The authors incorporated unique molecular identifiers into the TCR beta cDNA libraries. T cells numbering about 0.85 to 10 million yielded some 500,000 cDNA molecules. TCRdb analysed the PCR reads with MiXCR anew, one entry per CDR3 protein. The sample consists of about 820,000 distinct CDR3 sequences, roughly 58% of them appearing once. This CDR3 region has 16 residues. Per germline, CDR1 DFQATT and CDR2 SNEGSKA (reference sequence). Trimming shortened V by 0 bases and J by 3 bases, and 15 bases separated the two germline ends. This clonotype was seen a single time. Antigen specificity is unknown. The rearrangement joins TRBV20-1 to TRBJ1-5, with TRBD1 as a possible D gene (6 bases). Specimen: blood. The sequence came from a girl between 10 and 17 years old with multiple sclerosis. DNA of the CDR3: TGCAGTGCTAGAGAGGGTCGGGGGGCGTTCAATCAGCCCCAGCATTTT. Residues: CSAREGRGAFNQPQHF.